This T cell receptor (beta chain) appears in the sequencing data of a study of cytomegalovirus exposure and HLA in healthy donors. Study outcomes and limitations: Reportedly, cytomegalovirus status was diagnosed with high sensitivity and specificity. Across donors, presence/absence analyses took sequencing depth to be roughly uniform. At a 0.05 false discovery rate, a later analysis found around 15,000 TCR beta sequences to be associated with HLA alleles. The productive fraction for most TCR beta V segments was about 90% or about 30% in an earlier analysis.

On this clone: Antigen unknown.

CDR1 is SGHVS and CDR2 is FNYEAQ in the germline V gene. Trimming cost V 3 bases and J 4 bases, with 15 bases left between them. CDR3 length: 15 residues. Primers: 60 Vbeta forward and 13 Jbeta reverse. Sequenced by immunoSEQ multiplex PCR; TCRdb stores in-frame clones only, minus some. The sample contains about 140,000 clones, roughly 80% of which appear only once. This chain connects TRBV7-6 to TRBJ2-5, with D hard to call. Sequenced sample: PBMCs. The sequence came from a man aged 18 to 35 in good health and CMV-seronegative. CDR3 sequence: CASSFFEARRETQYF. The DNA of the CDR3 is TGTGCCAGCAGCTTCTTTGAGGCTAGAAGAGAGACCCAGTACTTC.